The rows below give T cell receptor beta chains drawn from one sample of a study of T cell changes during pregnancy in multiple sclerosis. Sequencing was performed with immunoSEQ multiplex PCR; in TCRdb, only in-frame clones are kept and a portion is missing. Counted here are tens of thousands of clones, 75% to 95% occurring once; the ten biggest clones make up roughly 1.5%. This sample comprised peripheral blood, obtained in the third trimester of pregnancy. These receptors were taken from a female donor with multiple sclerosis, enrolled in a pregnancy study. CDR3s include the opening cysteine and the closing phenylalanine or tryptophan. Fields, in order: J gene, clone size, D gene, V gene, CDR3 DNA, CDR3 protein. D genes are given only for firm matches. Only some rows state a clone size, as once, few, many or a class for expanded clones.

J: TRBJ2-7
size: NA
D: TRBD2
V: TRBV25-1
DNA: TGTGCCAGCAGTGAGGGAACCGGGACTAGCGGCTACGAGCAGTACTTC
CDR3: CASSEGTGTSGYEQYF

J: TRBJ1-4
size: NA
D: TRBD1
V: TRBV6-6
DNA: TGTGCCAGCAGTTTAGTCGGGACAGGGAGAGAAAAACTGTTTTTT
CDR3: CASSLVGTGREKLFF

J: TRBJ2-3
size: few
D: TRBD2
V: TRBV7-6
DNA: TGTGCCAGCAGCCCTCCTCGGGGGGAAGATACGCAGTATTTT
CDR3: CASSPPRGEDTQYF

J: TRBJ2-3
size: NA
D: TRBD2
V: TRBV5-1
DNA: TGCGCCAGCAGTTCCGAGGGACTAGCGGCAGATACGCAGTATTTT
CDR3: CASSSEGLAADTQYF

J: TRBJ1-1
size: NA
D: NA
V: TRBV30
DNA: TGTGCCTCCGTCCGGGTCGGGACTGAAGCTTTCTTT
CDR3: CASVRVGTEAFF

J: TRBJ2-7
size: NA
D: NA
V: TRBV7-9
DNA: TGTGCCAGCAGCTTAGGCGGACAGCTGACCTACGAGCAGTACTTC
CDR3: CASSLGGQLTYEQYF

J: TRBJ2-2
size: few
D: TRBD2
V: TRBV18
DNA: TGTGCCAGCTCGCGAGCTAGCGGGGGAAACACCGGGGAGCTGTTTTTT
CDR3: CASSRASGGNTGELFF

J: TRBJ2-5
size: NA
D: TRBD2
V: TRBV19
DNA: TGTGCCAGTATGGTGCTAGCGGGAGGACCGGGAGAGACCCAGTACTTC
CDR3: CASMVLAGGPGETQYF

J: TRBJ1-1
size: NA
D: NA
V: TRBV27
DNA: TGTGCCAGCAGTTTATCTGGGTGGGGCGAGGCGTGGAACACTGAAGCTTTCTTT
CDR3: CASSLSGWGEAWNTEAFF

J: TRBJ1-1
size: NA
D: NA
V: TRBV29-1
DNA: TGCAGCGTTGATGGGGGCGCCGGGGACACTGAAGCTTTCTTT
CDR3: CSVDGGAGDTEAFF

J: TRBJ2-1
size: NA
D: NA
V: TRBV5-4
DNA: TGTGCCAGCAGCTTTCGAGGGGGTAATGAGCAGTTCTTC
CDR3: CASSFRGGNEQFF

J: TRBJ2-5
size: NA
D: TRBD2
V: TRBV7-9
DNA: TGTGCCAGCAGTGACACCGGCCTAGTCCCCGGGACTAACCACTTC
CDR3: CASSDTGLVPGTNHF

J: TRBJ1-1
size: NA
D: NA
V: TRBV2
DNA: TGTGCCAGCAGAGAGGGTCATTATAACACTGAAGCTTTCTTT
CDR3: CASREGHYNTEAFF

J: TRBJ2-3
size: NA
D: TRBD2
V: TRBV5-6
DNA: TGTGCCAGCAGTCCCGGGACTAGGCTGTATGGGTATTTT
CDR3: CASSPGTRLYGYF

J: TRBJ1-1
size: once
D: TRBD1
V: TRBV7-3
DNA: TGTGCCAGCAGCTTTGCGGGACAGGAGAACACTGAAGCTTTCTTT
CDR3: CASSFAGQENTEAFF

J: TRBJ1-5
size: NA
D: NA
V: TRBV5-1
DNA: TGCGCCAGCAGCCCACGGGGTGGGGGCGGGCAGCCCCAGCATTTT
CDR3: CASSPRGGGGQPQHF

J: TRBJ1-1
size: NA
D: NA
V: TRBV28
DNA: TGTGCCAGCAGTCCCATAACAGGGAAAGTGAGAACTGAAGCTTTCTTT
CDR3: CASSPITGKVRTEAFF

J: TRBJ2-5
size: NA
D: NA
V: TRBV7-9
DNA: TGTGCCAGCAGCAGTCCCCACTCGCGGGGGCTACAAGAGACCCAGTACTTC
CDR3: CASSSPHSRGLQETQYF

J: TRBJ2-7
size: once
D: TRBD2
V: TRBV2
DNA: TGTGCCAGCAGGCGGGAGCTAGAGTACGAGCAGTACTTC
CDR3: CASRRELEYEQYF

J: TRBJ2-7
size: NA
D: TRBD2
V: TRBV4-3
DNA: TGCGCCAGCAGCCAAGAAACGGGGGGCGAGCAGTACTTC
CDR3: CASSQETGGEQYF

J: TRBJ2-7
size: NA
D: TRBD2
V: TRBV14
DNA: TGTGCCAGCAGCCAAGGATGGGATAGCGGGAGTTTTTACGAGCAGTACTTC
CDR3: CASSQGWDSGSFYEQYF

J: TRBJ2-2
size: NA
D: NA
V: TRBV7-2
DNA: TGTGCCAGCAGCGAGTTAATGATTACCGGGGAGCTGTTTTTT
CDR3: CASSELMITGELFF

J: TRBJ1-1
size: NA
D: NA
V: TRBV11-2
DNA: TGTGCCAGCAGCACCGGGACATATGGTGAAGCTTTCTTT
CDR3: CASSTGTYGEAFF

J: TRBJ2-2
size: NA
D: TRBD2
V: TRBV7-9
DNA: TGTGCCAGCAGCCCTTGGACTAGCGGGGGTTACACCGGGGAGCTGTTTTTT
CDR3: CASSPWTSGGYTGELFF

J: TRBJ2-1
size: NA
D: TRBD2
V: TRBV6-1
DNA: TGTGCCAGCAGTGAACCCCCCCCCGTAGCGGGAGTCTACAATGAGCAGTTCTTC
CDR3: CASSEPPPVAGVYNEQFF

J: TRBJ1-4
size: NA
D: NA
V: TRBV6-5
DNA: TGTGCCAGCAGTCGAACAGGGAGAGCTGAAAAACTGTTTTTT
CDR3: CASSRTGRAEKLFF